A selection of T cell receptor beta chains follows, all from one sample in a study of OX40 agonist ivuxolimab in advanced cancers. Only in-frame clones appear in the TCRdb table, and some are missing; sequencing was by immunoSEQ multiplex PCR. In the table there are 60,000 to 75,000 clones, around 93% of which are singletons. Sample: CD4+ or CD8+ T cells sorted from blood, taken in a trial of the OX40 agonist ivuxolimab. These receptors were collected from an adult with an advanced solid tumor such as melanoma, head and neck, liver or kidney cancer. CDR3s include the opening cysteine and the closing phenylalanine or tryptophan. The D gene is left open where the match is weak. Expanded clones get a size class; other rows say once, few or many, or leave the size out.

V gene	J gene	D gene	clone size	CDR3 DNA	CDR3 protein
TRBV4-1	TRBJ1-5	NA	NA	TGCGCCAGCAGCCACGTAGTCGACACTGCGGGGAATCAGCCCCAGCATTTT	CASSHVVDTAGNQPQHF
TRBV4-1	TRBJ2-3	NA	NA	TGCGCCAGCAATGATCACAGTTCCCCAGATACGCAGTATTTT	CASNDHSSPDTQYF
TRBV5-6	TRBJ2-1	TRBD2	NA	TGTGCCAGCAGCCCTACCGGGACTAGCGGGGGACTTGAGCAGTTCTTC	CASSPTGTSGGLEQFF
TRBV6-6	TRBJ2-2	NA	NA	TGTGCCAGCAGTTCCTCGAACACCGGGGAGCTGTTTTTT	CASSSSNTGELFF
TRBV29-1	TRBJ1-1	TRBD1	NA	TGCAGCGGCATGGGGGGACAGGTAGGGGCTGAAGCTTTCTTT	CSGMGGQVGAEAFF
TRBV30	TRBJ2-7	TRBD1	NA	TGTGCCTGGAGTAGGACAGGAGTCCCCTACGAGCAGTACTTC	CAWSRTGVPYEQYF
TRBV15	TRBJ2-1	TRBD1	NA	TGTGCCACCAGCAGACCGACAGGGGAAGGTGAGCAGTTCTTC	CATSRPTGEGEQFF
TRBV13	TRBJ2-7	TRBD1	NA	TGTGCCAGCAGCAGAGCCGGGACAGGGTCCTCCTACGAGCAGTACTTC	CASSRAGTGSSYEQYF
TRBV7-8	TRBJ1-2	TRBD1	few	TGTGCCAGCAGCTCCACACAGGGGGTCGGCTACACCTTC	CASSSTQGVGYTF
TRBV11-2	TRBJ2-7	NA	NA	TGTGCCAGCAGCACCGGGACAACCTACGAGCAGTACTTC	CASSTGTTYEQYF
TRBV6-5	TRBJ1-5	TRBD1	NA	TGTGCCAGCAGTCCACAGGGGTATAGCAATCAGCCCCGGCATTTT	CASSPQGYSNQPRHF
TRBV6-1	TRBJ1-4	NA	once	TGTGCCGGAAACAGGGCTCCTAATGAAAAACTGTTTTTT	CAGNRAPNEKLFF
TRBV28	TRBJ2-3	NA	NA	TGTGCCAGCAGTTTACAGGGGGGGCTCACAGATACGCAGTATTTT	CASSLQGGLTDTQYF
TRBV7-2	TRBJ2-7	TRBD2	NA	TGTGCCAGCAGCTCTCGGACTAGCGGGGTCTACTCCTACGAGCAGTACTTC	CASSSRTSGVYSYEQYF
TRBV9	TRBJ2-3	TRBD2	NA	TGTGCCAGCAGCGGAAATGGACTAGCGGACACAGATACGCAGTATTTT	CASSGNGLADTDTQYF
TRBV10-3	TRBJ1-1	NA	NA	TGTGCCATCAGTGAGTCGAGAGAAGCTTTCTTT	CAISESREAFF
TRBV28	TRBJ1-2	TRBD1	once	TGTGCCAGCAGTAAGACCGCTTTGGGACAGGGTATCAACTATGGCTACACCTTC	CASSKTALGQGINYGYTF
TRBV9	TRBJ2-7	NA	NA	TGTGCCAGCAGCTTCAGGGATACCTACGAGCAGTACTTC	CASSFRDTYEQYF
TRBV30	TRBJ2-7	NA	NA	TGTGCCTGGAGTTTCGGATCAGGCGAGCAGTACTTC	CAWSFGSGEQYF
TRBV7-8	TRBJ2-7	NA	once	TGTGCCAGCAGCCGCGGGGCTAGAGTAGACCGCTACGAGCAGTACTTC	CASSRGARVDRYEQYF
TRBV19	TRBJ2-7	NA	NA	TGTGCCAGTAGTACCCGGGGGCGGCGCTCCTACGAGCAGTACTTC	CASSTRGRRSYEQYF
TRBV13	TRBJ1-3	NA	NA	TGTGCCAGCAGCTTGGGGTGGTACGGACAGAGCCTTGGAAACACCATATATTTT	CASSLGWYGQSLGNTIYF
TRBV10-3	TRBJ2-7	NA	NA	TGTGCCATCAGTGAGGGAATAGGGGGGAGCTACGAGCAGTACTTC	CAISEGIGGSYEQYF
TRBV15	TRBJ1-1	NA	few	TGTGCCACCAGCAGAGATAGGCAGGGGAGGACTGAAGCTTTCTTT	CATSRDRQGRTEAFF
TRBV4-3	TRBJ2-5	TRBD2	NA	TGCGCCAGCAGCCAAGGGACTAGCGGGATCGCAGAGACCCAGTACTTC	CASSQGTSGIAETQYF
TRBV5-4	TRBJ2-7	NA	NA	TGTGCCAGCAGCTTCCAAACAGGGTCGACCTACGAGCAGTACTTC	CASSFQTGSTYEQYF
TRBV25-1	TRBJ1-1	TRBD1	NA	TGTGCCAGCAGTCAACTGACAGGGCTGGACACTGAAGCTTTCTTT	CASSQLTGLDTEAFF
TRBV2	TRBJ2-7	NA	NA	TGTGCCAGCACCCCCCGGTGGGCGGACGAGCAGTACTTC	CASTPRWADEQYF
TRBV7-2	TRBJ1-5	NA	NA	TGCGCCAGCAGCCAAGAAGCAGGAAATAATCAGCCCCAGCATTTT	CASSQEAGNNQPQHF
TRBV19	TRBJ2-7	NA	NA	TGTGCCAGTAGTATATTTGGGGCGCTGGAGAACTCCTACGAGCAGTACTTC	CASSIFGALENSYEQYF
TRBV6-4	TRBJ1-1	TRBD1	NA	TGTGCCAGCAGTGACTCTCCAGGGGGTAACACTGAAGCTTTCTTT	CASSDSPGGNTEAFF
TRBV7-9	TRBJ2-7	NA	NA	TGTGCCAGCAGCTTAGCGAAGTACGGTGATAACTACGAGCAGTACTTC	CASSLAKYGDNYEQYF
TRBV27	TRBJ2-7	NA	NA	TGTGCCAGCAGCAGCGGTAGCTCCTACGAGCAGTACTTC	CASSSGSSYEQYF
TRBV30	TRBJ2-3	TRBD2	NA	TGTGCCTGGAATATAGCGGGAGGAGTAGATACGCAGTATTTT	CAWNIAGGVDTQYF
TRBV5-1	TRBJ2-2	NA	NA	TGCGCCAGAGAAGGTGGCGGGGAGCTGTTTTTT	CAREGGGELFF
TRBV7-9	TRBJ1-5	NA	NA	TGTGCCAGCCCCATTAGGAGCGGGGGAATTCAGCCCCAGCATTTT	CASPIRSGGIQPQHF
TRBV27	TRBJ1-2	TRBD1	NA	TGTGCCAGCAGTTTGAGGACAGGGAACTATGGCTACACCTTC	CASSLRTGNYGYTF
TRBV9	TRBJ2-1	NA	NA	TGTGCCAGCAGCCCCCCGGGGAGCGGCTCCTACAATGAGCAGTTCTTC	CASSPPGSGSYNEQFF
TRBV7-8	TRBJ1-2	NA	NA	TGTGCCAGCAGCTCGGCAGGCCCATTCTATGGCTACACCTTC	CASSSAGPFYGYTF
TRBV5-1	TRBJ2-7	TRBD1	NA	TGCGCCAGCAGCTTGGGGGGACAGCCACTCTACGAGCAGTACTTC	CASSLGGQPLYEQYF
TRBV27	TRBJ1-2	NA	NA	TGTGCCAGCAGTTTGGCCGGACAGAGGATCTATGGCTACACCTTC	CASSLAGQRIYGYTF
TRBV7-8	TRBJ2-1	NA	once	TGTGCCAGCAGCTTTAGGAATGAGCAGTTCTTC	CASSFRNEQFF
TRBV13	TRBJ2-7	NA	NA	TGTGCCAGCAGCCGCGGGACGCTCTCGATCTACGGGCAGTACTTC	CASSRGTLSIYGQYF